This T cell receptor (beta chain) was documented in a study of shared clonotypes between healthy human individuals. Study-level findings and limits: How much donors shared clonotypes was expected to be affected by sequencing depth. Apart from blood, nothing was sampled; tissue repertoires likely differ.

The authors split each subset's genomic DNA evenly across several immunoSEQ plates. TCRdb keeps only in-frame clones here, not all; method: immunoSEQ multiplex PCR. The table includes over 850,000 clones, 75% to 85% detected once. Concerning this clone itself: Its antigen is currently unknown.

The CDR3 has 14 residues. After removal of 8 bases from V and 2 bases from J, the junction contained 4 bases not matched to a gene. Germline CDR1 reads MNHEY; CDR2 reads SMNVEV (reference sequence). Sequenced sample: memory CD4+ T cells from PBMCs. Stated subset: CD45RA-negative fraction. The rearrangement joins TRBV27 to TRBJ2-1; 9 bases align to TRBD1. This receptor was identified in a man aged 18 to 30 in good health. Some clones in this sample may be carry-over from other donors' samples. The CDR3: CASPGQGTYNEQFF. CDR3 nucleotides: TGTGCCAGCCCCGGACAGGGGACCTACAATGAGCAGTTCTTC.